This record concerns one T cell receptor (beta chain) sequence. This specimen belongs to a study of blood T cell repertoires in COVID-19. Background on the study: Acute-phase and convalescent COVID-19 samples originated in the United States, Italy and Spain.

With V trimmed by 5 bases and J by 6 bases, 10 bases remained unmatched. CDR1 MNHEY and CDR2 SMNVEV come from the germline V gene (reference sequence). This CDR3 has 15 amino acids. In the source study's methods: Nucleated cell number was recorded as an estimate derived from reference gene primer amplification. Profiling relied on immunoSEQ multiplex PCR, and the TCRdb table lists in-frame clones only, not all of them. That table is the source of V, J and clone size, and D and trimming were worked out from the DNA. The data hold 300,000 or so clones, with around 90% observed a single time. Cohort 3 donors counted as recovered after two negative PCRs, clearance, or resolved symptoms.

The sequence was obtained from a woman aged 30 to 39 who had recovered from COVID-19. The sequenced material came from PBMCs or T cells enriched from blood (not recorded which). The chain couples TRBV27 to TRBJ1-2, with 9 positions matching TRBD1. The CDR3 nucleotides are TGTGCCAGCAGTCCACGGACAGGGGTTCTTAATGGCTACACCTTC. Protein sequence: CASSPRTGVLNGYTF.